This paragraph covers one TCR beta chain sequence. Its antigen is as yet unknown. Healthy donors had no documented immune events, such as infections, while sampled. This sample is drawn from a study of identifying expanded T cells in peripheral blood. Findings and limits, study-wide: Across healthy donors, higher total template counts meant significantly greater approximately two-week count variance.

The CDR3 has 11 residues. CDR1 and CDR2 (germline): GTSNPN, SVGIG (reference sequence). Trimming shortened V by 5 bases and J by 4 bases, and 8 bases separated the two germline ends. Only in-frame clones appear in the TCRdb table, and some are missing; sequencing was by immunoSEQ multiplex PCR. The sample comprises over 85,000 clones, around 89% of which are singletons, and around 14% rests with the top ten. The specimen was blood. The V gene is TRBV30, the J gene TRBJ1-2, with D unresolved. The TCR sequence derives from a person aged 18 to 75 in good health. As DNA, the CDR3 is TGTGCCTGGGGTCTAGGCTATGGCTACACCTTC. Its protein product is CAWGLGYGYTF.